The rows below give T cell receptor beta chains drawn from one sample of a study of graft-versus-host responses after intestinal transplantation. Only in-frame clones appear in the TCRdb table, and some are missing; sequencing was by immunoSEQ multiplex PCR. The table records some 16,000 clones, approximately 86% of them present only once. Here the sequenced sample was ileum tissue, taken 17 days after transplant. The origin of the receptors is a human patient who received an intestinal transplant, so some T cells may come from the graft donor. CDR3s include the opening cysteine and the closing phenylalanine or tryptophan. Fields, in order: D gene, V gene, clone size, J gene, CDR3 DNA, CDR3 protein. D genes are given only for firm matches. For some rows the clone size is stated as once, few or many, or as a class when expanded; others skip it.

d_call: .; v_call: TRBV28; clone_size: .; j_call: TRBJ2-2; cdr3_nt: TGTGCCAGCAGTTCGGTACGGACTTGGGGCGGGGAGCTGTTTTTT; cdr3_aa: CASSSVRTWGGELFF
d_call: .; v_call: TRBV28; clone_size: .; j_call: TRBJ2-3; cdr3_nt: TGTGCCAGCAGTTTAACTCTCTCACTTGTGGTCCGCACAGATACGCAGTATTTT; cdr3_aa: CASSLTLSLVVRTDTQYF
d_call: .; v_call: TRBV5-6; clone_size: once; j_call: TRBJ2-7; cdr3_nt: TGTGCCAGCAGCTTGGGAGATGGGGCCTCCTACGAGCAGTACTTC; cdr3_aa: CASSLGDGASYEQYF
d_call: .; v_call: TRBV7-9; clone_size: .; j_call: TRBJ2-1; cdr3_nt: TGTGCCAGCAGCTTAGAGGCAGGGCGATTATACAATGAGCAGTTCTTC; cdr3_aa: CASSLEAGRLYNEQFF
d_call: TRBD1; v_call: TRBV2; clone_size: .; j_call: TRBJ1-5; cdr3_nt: TGTGCCAGCCGGCGACAGGGGGCTAGCAATCAGCCCCAGCATTTT; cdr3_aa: CASRRQGASNQPQHF
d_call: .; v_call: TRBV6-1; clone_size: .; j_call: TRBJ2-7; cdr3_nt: TGTGCCAGCACCGCTGGGGGCTTTTACGAGCAGTACTTC; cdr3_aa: CASTAGGFYEQYF
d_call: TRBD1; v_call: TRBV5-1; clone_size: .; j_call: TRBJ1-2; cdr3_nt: TGCGCCAGCAGCGAACGACAGGGGTATTATGGCTACACCTTC; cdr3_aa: CASSERQGYYGYTF
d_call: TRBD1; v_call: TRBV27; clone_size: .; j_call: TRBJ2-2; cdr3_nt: TGTGCCAGCAGCCAAAACAGGGGGGTACCCCCCCACATAGGGGAGCTGTTTTTT; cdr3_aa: CASSQNRGVPPHIGELFF
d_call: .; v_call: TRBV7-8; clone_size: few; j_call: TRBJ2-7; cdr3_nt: TGTGCCAGCAATCGGATGGCGGGACCATCCTACGAGCAGTACTTC; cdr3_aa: CASNRMAGPSYEQYF
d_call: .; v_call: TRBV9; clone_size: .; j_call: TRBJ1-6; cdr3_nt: TGTGCCAGCAGCGTAGGGCCTAGGCATTCACCCCTCCACTTT; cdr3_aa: CASSVGPRHSPLHF
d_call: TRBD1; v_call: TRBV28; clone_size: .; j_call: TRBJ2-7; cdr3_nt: TGTGCCAGCAATGAATACAGGGGGCAGAGGCACGAGCAGTACTTC; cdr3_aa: CASNEYRGQRHEQYF
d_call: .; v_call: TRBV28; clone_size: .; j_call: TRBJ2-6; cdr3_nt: TGTGCCAGCAGCCTCGAGATCTCTGGGGCCAACGTCCTGACTTTC; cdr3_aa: CASSLEISGANVLTF
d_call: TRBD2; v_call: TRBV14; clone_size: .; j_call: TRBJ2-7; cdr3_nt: TGTGCCAGCAGCCAAGGAATAGCGGGATACGAGCAGTACTTC; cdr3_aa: CASSQGIAGYEQYF
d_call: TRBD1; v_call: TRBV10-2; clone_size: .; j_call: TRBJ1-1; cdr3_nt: TGCGCCAGCAGCCTGACAGGGGGCCGGAACACTGAAGCTTTCTTT; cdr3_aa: CASSLTGGRNTEAFF
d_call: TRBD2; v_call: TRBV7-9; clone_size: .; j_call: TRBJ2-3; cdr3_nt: TGTGCCAGCAGCTCTGGGACTAGCGGGACGAACACAGATACGCAGTATTTT; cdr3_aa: CASSSGTSGTNTDTQYF
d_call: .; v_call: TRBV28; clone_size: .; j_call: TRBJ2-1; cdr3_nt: TGTGCCAGCTCGGGACAAAGCTCCTACAATGAGCAGTTCTTC; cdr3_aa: CASSGQSSYNEQFF
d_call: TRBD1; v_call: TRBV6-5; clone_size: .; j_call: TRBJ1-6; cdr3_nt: TGTGCCAGCAGTTACACAGGGGAAACGGCACCCCTCCACTTT; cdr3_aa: CASSYTGETAPLHF
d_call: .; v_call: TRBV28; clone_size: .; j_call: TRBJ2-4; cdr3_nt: TGTGCCAGCAGTCCCTCTTTGCTGCAGGGGGGATCTCACTTC; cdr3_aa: CASSPSLLQGGSHF
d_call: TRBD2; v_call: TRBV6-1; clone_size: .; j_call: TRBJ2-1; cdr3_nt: TGTGCCAGCCGGCGACTAGCGGGGGGATACAATGAGCAGTTCTTC; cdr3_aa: CASRRLAGGYNEQFF
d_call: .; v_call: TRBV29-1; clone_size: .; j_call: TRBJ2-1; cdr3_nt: TGCAGCGTTGAAGGGACTATGGGATTGGGCTCCTACAATGAGCAGTTCTTC; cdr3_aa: CSVEGTMGLGSYNEQFF
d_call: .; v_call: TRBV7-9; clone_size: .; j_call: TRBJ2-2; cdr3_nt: TGTGCCAGCAGCCTATCGGAGTTGGGCGGGGAGCTGTTTTTT; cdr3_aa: CASSLSELGGELFF
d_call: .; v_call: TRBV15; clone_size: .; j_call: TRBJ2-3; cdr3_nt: TGTGCCACCCGGGGGGCCGGGACCCTCGCGTATACGCAGTATTTT; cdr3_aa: CATRGAGTLAYTQYF
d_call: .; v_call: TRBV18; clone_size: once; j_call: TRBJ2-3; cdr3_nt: TGTGCCAGCTCCCAGAGTTACACAGATACGCAGTATTTT; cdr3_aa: CASSQSYTDTQYF
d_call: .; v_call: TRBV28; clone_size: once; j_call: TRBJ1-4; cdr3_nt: TGTGCCAGCAGCCTTCGGACGGGAGCAACTAATGAAAAACTGTTTTTT; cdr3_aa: CASSLRTGATNEKLFF
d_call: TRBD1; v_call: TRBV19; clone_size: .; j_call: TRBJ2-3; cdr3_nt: TGTGCCAGTAGTATTGATTGGGACAGCCGAGTTAGCACAGATACGCAGTATTTT; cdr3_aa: CASSIDWDSRVSTDTQYF
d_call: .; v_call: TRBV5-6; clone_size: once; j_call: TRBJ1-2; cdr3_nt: TGTGCCAGCAGCTTGTTTCAGGGCTTGGGCTACACCTTC; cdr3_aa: CASSLFQGLGYTF
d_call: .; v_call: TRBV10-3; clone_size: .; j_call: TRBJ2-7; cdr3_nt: TGTGCCATCAGTGAGTCGAGGAGGATCTCCTCCTACGAGCAGTACTTC; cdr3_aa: CAISESRRISSYEQYF
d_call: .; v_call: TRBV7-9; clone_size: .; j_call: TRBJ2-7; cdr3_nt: TGTGCCAGCAGCACTTTGACAAGACCTTACGAGCAGTACTTC; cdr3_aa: CASSTLTRPYEQYF
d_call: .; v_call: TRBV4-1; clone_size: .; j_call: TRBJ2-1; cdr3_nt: TGCGCCAGCAGCCAAGACGGAGGTCCTAGCAATGAGCAGTTCTTC; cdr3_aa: CASSQDGGPSNEQFF
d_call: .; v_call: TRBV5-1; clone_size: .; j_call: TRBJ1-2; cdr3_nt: TGCGCCAGCAGCTTATTCTCCAACTATGGCTACACCTTC; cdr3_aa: CASSLFSNYGYTF
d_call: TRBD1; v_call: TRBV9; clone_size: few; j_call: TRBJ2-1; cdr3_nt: TGTGCCAGCACCCGAGGACAGGGACCTACCTACAATGAGCAGTTCTTC; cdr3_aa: CASTRGQGPTYNEQFF
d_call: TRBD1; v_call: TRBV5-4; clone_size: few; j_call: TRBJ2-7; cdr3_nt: TGTGCCACCCGGACGACAGGGGAATTCTACGAGCAGTACTTC; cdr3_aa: CATRTTGEFYEQYF
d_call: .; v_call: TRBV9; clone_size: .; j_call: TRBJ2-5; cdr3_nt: TGTGCCAGCAGCGGATACCCGCCGGGGCAAGAGACCCAGTACTTC; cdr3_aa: CASSGYPPGQETQYF
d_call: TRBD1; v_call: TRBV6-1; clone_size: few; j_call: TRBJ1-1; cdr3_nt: TGTGCCAGCAGTTTCCGGACAGGGACACCTGAAGCTTTCTTT; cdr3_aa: CASSFRTGTPEAFF
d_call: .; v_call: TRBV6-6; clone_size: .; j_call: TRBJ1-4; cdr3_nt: TGTGCCAGCAGTGACCCGGAGACAGTAAATGAAAAACTGTTTTTT; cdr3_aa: CASSDPETVNEKLFF
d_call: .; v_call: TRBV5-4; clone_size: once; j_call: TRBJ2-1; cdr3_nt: TGTGCCAGCAACTTCCCAGGCAGTAGTGAGCAGTTCTTC; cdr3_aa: CASNFPGSSEQFF
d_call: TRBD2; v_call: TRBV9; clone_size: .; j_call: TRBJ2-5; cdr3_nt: TGTGCCAGCAGCGTAGGGCTAGCGGGACACCAAGAGACCCAGTACTTC; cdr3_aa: CASSVGLAGHQETQYF
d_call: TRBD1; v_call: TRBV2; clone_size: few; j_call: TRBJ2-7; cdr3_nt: TGTGCCAGCAGTGAATCAGGGGGCAGCTCCTACGAGCAGTACTTC; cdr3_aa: CASSESGGSSYEQYF
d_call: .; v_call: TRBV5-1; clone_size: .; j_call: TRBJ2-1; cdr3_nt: TGCGCCAGCAGCTTGGTTTTGGTAGCCGGTTACAATGAGCAGTTCTTC; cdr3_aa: CASSLVLVAGYNEQFF
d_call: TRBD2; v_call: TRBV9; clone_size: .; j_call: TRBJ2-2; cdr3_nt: TGTGCCAGCAGCGGAGCGGGAGTGAGGACCGGGGAGCTGTTTTTT; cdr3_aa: CASSGAGVRTGELFF
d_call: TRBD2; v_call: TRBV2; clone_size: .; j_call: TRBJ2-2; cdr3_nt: TGTGCCAGCAGGTTAACCACGGGGGGCACCGGGGAGCTGTTTTTT; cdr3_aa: CASRLTTGGTGELFF
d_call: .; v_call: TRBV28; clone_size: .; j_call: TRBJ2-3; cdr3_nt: TGTGCCAGCAGTTTAACCGGGACATACACAGATACGCAGTATTTT; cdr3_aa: CASSLTGTYTDTQYF